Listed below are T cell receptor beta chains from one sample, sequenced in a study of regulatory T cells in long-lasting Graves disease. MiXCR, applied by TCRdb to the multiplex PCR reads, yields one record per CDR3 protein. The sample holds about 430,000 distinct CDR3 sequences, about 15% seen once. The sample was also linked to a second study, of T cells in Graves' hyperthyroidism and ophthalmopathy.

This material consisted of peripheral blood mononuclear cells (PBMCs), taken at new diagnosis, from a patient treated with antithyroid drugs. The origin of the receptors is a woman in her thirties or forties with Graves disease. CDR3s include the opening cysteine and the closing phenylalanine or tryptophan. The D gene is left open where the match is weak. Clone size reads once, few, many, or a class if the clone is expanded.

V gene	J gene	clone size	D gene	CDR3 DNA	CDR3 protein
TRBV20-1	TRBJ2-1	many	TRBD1	TGCAGTGCTACCGACAGGGTTTCCAATGAGCAGTTCTTC	CSATDRVSNEQFF
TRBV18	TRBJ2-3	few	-	TGTGCCAGCTCACCGAGAGGACGTTCAGATACGCAGTATTTT	CASSPRGRSDTQYF
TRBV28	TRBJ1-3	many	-	TGTGCCAGCAGCCCTCCGAGGGATGGAAACACCATATATTTT	CASSPPRDGNTIYF
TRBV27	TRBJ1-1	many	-	TGTGCCAGCAGTTTTGAGGGAGCGCTTGGCACTGAAGCTTTCTTT	CASSFEGALGTEAFF
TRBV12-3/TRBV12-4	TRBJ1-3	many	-	TGTGCCAGCAGTTTTTTTAGGGACTCTGGAAACACCATATATTTT	CASSFFRDSGNTIYF
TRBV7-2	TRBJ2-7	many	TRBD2	TGTGCCAGCAGCTTAGGGCTAGCGGTCGGCACCTACGAGCAGTACTTC	CASSLGLAVGTYEQYF
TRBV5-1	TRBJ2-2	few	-	TGCGCCAGCAGCCGACAGACGCCCTCGAACACCGGGGAGCTGTTTTTT	CASSRQTPSNTGELFF
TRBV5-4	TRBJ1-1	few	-	TGTGCCAGCAGCTTTTCTACGAACACTGAAGCTTTCTTT	CASSFSTNTEAFF
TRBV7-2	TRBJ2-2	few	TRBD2	TGTGCCAGCAGCAAAAGACTAGCGGGAGACGGGGAGCTGTTTTTT	CASSKRLAGDGELFF
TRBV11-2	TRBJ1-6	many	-	TGTGCCAGCAGTTCAGGAACAGGGACTAATTCACCCCTCCACTTT	CASSSGTGTNSPLHF